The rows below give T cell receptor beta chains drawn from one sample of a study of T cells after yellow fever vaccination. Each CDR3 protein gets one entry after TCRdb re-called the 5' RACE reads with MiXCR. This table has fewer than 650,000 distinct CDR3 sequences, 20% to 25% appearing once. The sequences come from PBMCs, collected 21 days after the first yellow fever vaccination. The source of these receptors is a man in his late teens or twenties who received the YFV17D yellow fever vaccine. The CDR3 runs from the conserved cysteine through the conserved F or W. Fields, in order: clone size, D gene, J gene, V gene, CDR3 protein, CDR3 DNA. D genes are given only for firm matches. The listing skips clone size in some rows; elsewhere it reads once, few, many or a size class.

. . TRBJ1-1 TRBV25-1 CASSDQLPSGAFF TGTGCCAGCAGTGACCAACTCCCGTCGGGAGCTTTCTTT
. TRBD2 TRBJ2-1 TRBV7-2 CASVVAGGLYNEQFF TGTGCCAGCGTCGTAGCGGGGGGTCTCTACAATGAGCAGTTCTTC
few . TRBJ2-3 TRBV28 CASSLAGPRGSQITDTQYF TGTGCCAGCAGTTTGGCGGGCCCGCGGGGCAGTCAAATCACAGATACGCAGTATTTT
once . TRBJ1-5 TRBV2 CASIKGVDQPQHF TGTGCCAGCATAAAGGGGGTGGATCAGCCCCAGCATTTT
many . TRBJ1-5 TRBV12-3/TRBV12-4 CASSLASNQPQHF TGTGCCAGCAGTTTGGCAAGCAATCAGCCCCAGCATTTT
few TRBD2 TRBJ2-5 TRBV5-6 CASSLEAGVTQETQYF TGTGCCAGCAGCTTGGAAGCGGGGGTTACCCAAGAGACCCAGTACTTC
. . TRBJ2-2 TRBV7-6 CASSLVGVAVNTGELFF TGTGCCAGCAGCTTAGTAGGTGTAGCGGTCAACACCGGGGAGCTGTTTTTT
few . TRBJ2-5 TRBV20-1 CSASLPIWETQYF TGCAGTGCTAGCCTACCTATCTGGGAGACCCAGTACTTC
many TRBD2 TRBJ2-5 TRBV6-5 CASSYSPGLGQTQYF TGTGCCAGCAGTTATTCACCGGGACTAGGGCAGACCCAGTACTTC
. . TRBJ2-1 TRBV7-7 CASSLEVGSYNEQFF TGTGCTAGCAGCTTAGAGGTAGGGAGTTACAATGAGCAGTTCTTC
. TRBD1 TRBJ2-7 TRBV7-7 CASSPYRDSYEQYF TGTGCCAGCAGCCCATACCGGGACAGCTACGAGCAGTACTTC
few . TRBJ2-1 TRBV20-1 CSASEVSSGQNEQFF TGCAGTGCTAGTGAGGTGTCTTCCGGACAGAATGAGCAGTTCTTC
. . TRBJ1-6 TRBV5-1 CASSLAESSPLHF TGCGCCAGCAGCTTGGCCGAAAGTTCACCCCTCCACTTT
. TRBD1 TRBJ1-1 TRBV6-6 CASSYGTGGEAFF TGTGCCAGCAGTTACGGGACAGGTGGTGAAGCTTTCTTT
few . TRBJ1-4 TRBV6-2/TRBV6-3 CASKTGWATNEKLFF TGTGCCAGCAAAACGGGATGGGCAACTAATGAAAAACTGTTTTTT
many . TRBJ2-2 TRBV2 CASSAELAGELFF TGTGCCAGCAGTGCCGAATTGGCCGGGGAGCTGTTTTTT
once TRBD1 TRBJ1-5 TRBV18 CASSGQGSRSQPQHF TGTGCCAGCTCCGGACAGGGATCAAGGTCTCAGCCCCAGCATTTT
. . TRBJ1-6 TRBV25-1 CASSDPGLAPLHF TGTGCCAGCAGTGACCCGGGTTTGGCACCCCTCCACTTT
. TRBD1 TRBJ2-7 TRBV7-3 CAISRTGVGDRYF TGTGCCATCAGTAGAACAGGAGTGGGGGACAGGTACTTC
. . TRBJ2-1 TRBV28 CASSLPGTQQFF TGTGCCAGCAGTCTCCCCGGGACGCAGCAGTTCTTC
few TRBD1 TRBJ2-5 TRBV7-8 CASDPRDREAQYF TGTGCCAGCGACCCCCGGGACAGGGAGGCCCAGTACTTC
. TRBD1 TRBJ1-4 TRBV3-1 CASSQFATGATREKLFF TGTGCCAGCAGCCAGTTCGCGACAGGGGCTACGAGGGAAAAACTGTTTTTT
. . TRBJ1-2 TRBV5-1 CASTLGAGDYGYTF TGCGCCAGCACTCTGGGGGCAGGGGACTATGGCTACACCTTC
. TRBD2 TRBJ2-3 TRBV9 CASSTRSGGGDYADTQYF TGTGCCAGCAGCACCCGTAGCGGTGGGGGGGACTACGCAGATACGCAGTATTTT
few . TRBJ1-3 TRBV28 CATAAVVAGNTIYF TGTGCCACCGCTGCGGTTGTTGCTGGAAACACCATATATTTT
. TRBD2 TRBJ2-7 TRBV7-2 CASSSSGSGGVYEQYF TGTGCCAGCAGCTCTTCGGGTAGCGGGGGGGTGTACGAGCAGTACTTC
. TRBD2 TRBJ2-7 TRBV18 CASSPAGGSYEQYF TGTGCCAGCTCACCGGCGGGGGGCTCCTACGAGCAGTACTTC
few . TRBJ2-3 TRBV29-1 CSVRWDTDTQYF TGCAGCGTTAGGTGGGACACAGATACGCAGTATTTT
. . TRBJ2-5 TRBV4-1 CASSQSLGQETQYF TGCGCCAGCAGCCAATCTCTGGGTCAAGAGACCCAGTACTTC
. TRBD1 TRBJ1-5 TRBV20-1 CSARSGDRDNQPQHF TGCAGTGCTAGGTCGGGGGACAGGGACAATCAGCCCCAGCATTTT
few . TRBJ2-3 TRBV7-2 CASSGLQGSTDTQYF TGTGCCAGCAGCGGGCTTCAGGGGAGCACAGATACGCAGTATTTT
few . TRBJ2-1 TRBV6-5 CASGRQSEFF TGTGCCAGCGGTAGGCAGTCCGAGTTCTTC
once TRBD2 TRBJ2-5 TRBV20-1 CSGRLAGQETQYF TGCAGTGGACGACTAGCGGGCCAAGAGACCCAGTACTTC
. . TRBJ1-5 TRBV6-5 CASSYGANQPQHF TGTGCCAGCAGTTATGGGGCTAATCAGCCCCAGCATTTT
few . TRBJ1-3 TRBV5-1 CASSLTDGRGFGNTIYF TGCGCCAGCAGCTTGACGGACGGACGGGGCTTTGGAAACACCATATATTTT
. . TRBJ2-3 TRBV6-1 CASSQARGPPGADTQYF TGTGCCAGCAGCCAGGCCCGGGGACCCCCGGGCGCAGATACGCAGTATTTT
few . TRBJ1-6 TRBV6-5 CASSPPWPLHF TGTGCCAGCAGTCCCCCTTGGCCCCTCCACTTT
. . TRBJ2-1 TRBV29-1 CSAWGVGGNEQFF TGCAGCGCCTGGGGCGTGGGAGGCAATGAGCAGTTCTTC
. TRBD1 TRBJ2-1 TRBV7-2 CASSLVGTGFREQFF TGTGCCAGCAGCTTAGTGGGGACAGGGTTTCGGGAGCAGTTCTTC
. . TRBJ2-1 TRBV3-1 CASSPRPGGYNEQFF TGTGCCAGCAGCCCCCGTCCTGGGGGTTACAATGAGCAGTTCTTC
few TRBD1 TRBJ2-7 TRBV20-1 CSARARQGLKWGQYF TGCAGTGCTAGGGCCCGACAGGGGCTTAAGTGGGGACAGTACTTC
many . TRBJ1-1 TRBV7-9 CASSLGAIMNTEAFF TGTGCCAGCAGCCTAGGGGCAATCATGAACACTGAAGCTTTCTTT
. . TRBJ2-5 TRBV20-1 CSATGVGETQYF TGCAGTGCTACGGGGGTCGGGGAGACCCAGTACTTC
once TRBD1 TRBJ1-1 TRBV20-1 CSAPSGGRAEAFF TGCAGTGCTCCCTCAGGGGGAAGGGCTGAAGCTTTCTTT
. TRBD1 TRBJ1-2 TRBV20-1 CGGLYRGRSYGYTF TGCGGAGGGCTATACAGGGGGAGAAGCTATGGCTACACCTTC